A selection of T cell receptor beta chains follows, all from one sample in a study of T-cell memory formation after mild COVID-19. Via MiXCR, TCRdb re-called the 5' RACE reads, giving one row per CDR3 protein. The table includes around 250,000 distinct CDR3 sequences, over 9% detected once. The sample comprised PBMCs or a T cell subset sorted from them (not recorded which). All receptors derive from a man between 18 and 29 years old who had mild COVID-19 (a few samples of this study predate the infection). Cell type and time point are not known. Both conserved end residues are part of each CDR3. Fields, in order: D gene, clone size, V gene, J gene, CDR3 protein, CDR3 DNA. The D gene is left open where the match is weak. Where a row states a size, it is once, few, many or the class of an expanded clone; other rows omit it.

d_gene: NA
abundance: NA
v_gene: TRBV9
j_gene: TRBJ2-7
CDR3aa: CASSVAATSSYGEQYF
CDR3nt: TGTGCCAGCAGCGTAGCTGCCACCTCATCCTACGGAGAGCAGTACTTC

d_gene: NA
abundance: few
v_gene: TRBV5-1
j_gene: TRBJ2-7
CDR3aa: CASSFRDPTYEQYF
CDR3nt: TGCGCCAGCAGCTTCCGGGACCCCACCTACGAGCAGTACTTC

d_gene: NA
abundance: NA
v_gene: TRBV7-2
j_gene: TRBJ1-5
CDR3aa: CASSLEGWASGVNQPQHF
CDR3nt: TGTGCCAGCAGCTTAGAGGGTTGGGCCAGCGGCGTAAATCAGCCCCAGCATTTT

d_gene: TRBD2
abundance: NA
v_gene: TRBV6-6
j_gene: TRBJ2-1
CDR3aa: CASSFHASGRVDEQFF
CDR3nt: TGTGCCAGCAGTTTCCACGCTAGCGGTCGGGTGGATGAGCAGTTCTTC

d_gene: TRBD1
abundance: many
v_gene: TRBV28
j_gene: TRBJ2-4
CDR3aa: CASSRRQGLSLNIQYF
CDR3nt: TGTGCCAGCAGTCGCAGACAGGGCCTATCTTTAAACATTCAGTACTTC

d_gene: NA
abundance: few
v_gene: TRBV12-3/TRBV12-4
j_gene: TRBJ2-5
CDR3aa: CASSFYDSQETQYF
CDR3nt: TGTGCCAGCAGTTTTTACGACAGCCAAGAGACCCAGTACTTC

d_gene: NA
abundance: few
v_gene: TRBV29-1
j_gene: TRBJ2-7
CDR3aa: CSVAGGLSYEQYF
CDR3nt: TGCAGCGTTGCCGGCGGGCTTTCCTACGAGCAGTACTTC

d_gene: NA
abundance: NA
v_gene: TRBV20-1
j_gene: TRBJ2-5
CDR3aa: CSARDPRGAQETQYF
CDR3nt: TGCAGTGCTAGAGATCCACGGGGGGCCCAAGAGACCCAGTACTTC

d_gene: NA
abundance: NA
v_gene: TRBV6-5
j_gene: TRBJ1-1
CDR3aa: CASSYGPGPVGTEAFF
CDR3nt: TGTGCCAGCAGTTACGGCCCGGGACCCGTCGGGACTGAAGCTTTCTTT

d_gene: NA
abundance: few
v_gene: TRBV7-9
j_gene: TRBJ2-5
CDR3aa: CASSSPGDQETQYF
CDR3nt: TGTGCCAGCAGCTCCCCAGGGGACCAAGAGACCCAGTACTTC

d_gene: NA
abundance: NA
v_gene: TRBV20-1
j_gene: TRBJ1-5
CDR3aa: CSASDSYSNQPQHF
CDR3nt: TGCAGTGCTAGTGATAGTTATAGCAATCAGCCCCAGCATTTT

d_gene: TRBD2
abundance: many
v_gene: TRBV4-3
j_gene: TRBJ2-3
CDR3aa: CASSQTSGGADTQYF
CDR3nt: TGCGCCAGCAGCCAAACTAGCGGGGGGGCAGATACGCAGTATTTT

d_gene: NA
abundance: NA
v_gene: TRBV5-1
j_gene: TRBJ2-5
CDR3aa: CASSFGAREATQYF
CDR3nt: TGCGCCAGCAGCTTTGGGGCCAGGGAGGCGACCCAGTACTTC

d_gene: NA
abundance: NA
v_gene: TRBV6-1
j_gene: TRBJ1-2
CDR3aa: CASSEGGGPYYGYTF
CDR3nt: TGTGCCAGCAGTGAAGGCGGGGGTCCCTACTATGGCTACACCTTC

d_gene: NA
abundance: few
v_gene: TRBV12-3/TRBV12-4
j_gene: TRBJ2-3
CDR3aa: CASREGPSTDTQYF
CDR3nt: TGTGCCAGCCGTGAAGGACCCAGCACAGATACGCAGTATTTT

d_gene: NA
abundance: few
v_gene: TRBV11-2
j_gene: TRBJ2-2
CDR3aa: CASSSLRLAGELFF
CDR3nt: TGTGCCAGCAGCTCCCTGCGCCTGGCCGGGGAGCTGTTTTTT

d_gene: TRBD1
abundance: NA
v_gene: TRBV12-3/TRBV12-4
j_gene: TRBJ2-1
CDR3aa: CASRTAPTGIKDYNEQFF
CDR3nt: TGTGCCAGCAGAACCGCCCCGACAGGGATTAAGGATTACAATGAGCAGTTCTTC

d_gene: TRBD1
abundance: many
v_gene: TRBV5-1
j_gene: TRBJ2-3
CDR3aa: CASSIGQVKDTQYF
CDR3nt: TGCGCCAGCAGCATAGGACAGGTTAAGGATACGCAGTATTTT

d_gene: TRBD2
abundance: few
v_gene: TRBV5-1
j_gene: TRBJ2-3
CDR3aa: CASSFDLAVGSDTQYF
CDR3nt: TGCGCCAGCAGCTTTGACCTAGCGGTAGGGTCAGATACGCAGTATTTT

d_gene: NA
abundance: many
v_gene: TRBV11-2
j_gene: TRBJ2-2
CDR3aa: CASSLGVTGELFF
CDR3nt: TGTGCCAGCAGCTTAGGGGTAACCGGGGAGCTGTTTTTT

d_gene: TRBD2
abundance: many
v_gene: TRBV12-3/TRBV12-4
j_gene: TRBJ2-3
CDR3aa: CASSLAGSTDTQYF
CDR3nt: TGTGCCAGCAGTCTAGCGGGGAGCACAGATACGCAGTATTTT

d_gene: TRBD2
abundance: NA
v_gene: TRBV7-9
j_gene: TRBJ2-1
CDR3aa: CASSLILAGPYNEQFF
CDR3nt: TGTGCCAGCAGCTTAATACTAGCGGGGCCCTACAATGAGCAGTTCTTC

d_gene: NA
abundance: NA
v_gene: TRBV18
j_gene: TRBJ2-2
CDR3aa: CASSPGNTGELFF
CDR3nt: TGTGCCAGCTCACCCGGGAACACCGGGGAGCTGTTTTTT

d_gene: NA
abundance: NA
v_gene: TRBV10-1
j_gene: TRBJ2-5
CDR3aa: CASSARGAETQYF
CDR3nt: TGCGCCAGCAGTGCCAGAGGGGCAGAGACCCAGTACTTC

d_gene: NA
abundance: NA
v_gene: TRBV7-2
j_gene: TRBJ1-2
CDR3aa: CASSLGQGYNGYTF
CDR3nt: TGTGCCAGCAGCTTAGGGCAGGGTTATAATGGCTACACCTTC